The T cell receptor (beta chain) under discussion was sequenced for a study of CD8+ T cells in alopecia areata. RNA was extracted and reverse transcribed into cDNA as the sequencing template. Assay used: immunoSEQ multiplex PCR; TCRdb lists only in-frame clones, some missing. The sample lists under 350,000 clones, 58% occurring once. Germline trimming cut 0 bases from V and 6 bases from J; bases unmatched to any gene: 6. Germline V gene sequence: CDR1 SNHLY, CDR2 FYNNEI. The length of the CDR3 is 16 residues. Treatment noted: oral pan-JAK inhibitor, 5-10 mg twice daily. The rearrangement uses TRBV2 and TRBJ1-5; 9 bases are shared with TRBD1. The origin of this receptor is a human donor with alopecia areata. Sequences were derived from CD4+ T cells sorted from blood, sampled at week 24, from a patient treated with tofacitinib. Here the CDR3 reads CASSEARDRVSQPQHF. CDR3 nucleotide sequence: TGTGCCAGCAGTGAAGCGCGGGACAGGGTTTCTCAGCCCCAGCATTTT.